Reported below is one TCR beta chain. Its specific antigen is unknown. No much larger clone is present one base from it, and per-base qualities are unavailable. Libraries were constructed by the immunoSEQ multiplex PCR assay. This immuneACCESS table, as held by TCRdb, lists in-frame sequences with V and J called but not all clones. Of the missing ones, under half trace to an unresolved V gene in checked studies; the others have no known cause. For this sample there are over 150,000 clones; roughly 94% appear just once. The ten largest clones add up to around 1.3% of the sample. The data were taken from a study of control samples from healthy donors and cancer patients (dated by TCRdb to between 2020 and 2021). Based on the germline V gene (reference sequence), the CDR1 and CDR2 sequences are PRHDT and FYEKMQ. V loses 3 bases of germline sequence and J loses 1 base, and the interval between the two ends is 9 bases. The CDR3 has 14 amino acids, counting the end cysteine and phenylalanine. CDR3 DNA only is kept here, 42 bases in frame from base 1.

The receptor chain draws on TRBV13 and TRBJ2-5; a tentative D match to TRBD2 spans 6 bases. The sample was blood. This TCR came from a young woman in good health. The CDR3 in this case is CASSFAGTQETQYF. The DNA sequence is as follows: TGTGCCAGCAGCTTTGCGGGGACCCAAGAGACCCAGTACTTC.